Reported below is one T cell receptor beta chain. Its specificity is not known. TCRdb reanalysed the multiplex PCR reads using MiXCR and keeps one entry per CDR3 protein. The sample lists 150,000 to 200,000 distinct CDR3 sequences, 25% to 40% occurring once. The data were obtained in a study of breast tumors, draining lymph nodes, adjacent tissues. Study-wide results and limits: Luminal-like breast cancer showed significantly greater tumor-nontumor repertoire similarity than basal-like breast cancer did. Tumor repertoires ranked between lymph nodes and nontumor tissue in diversity, with V and J gene preferences.

Samples came from axillary lymph nodes draining the breast cancer. The CDR3 loop spans 18 amino acids. V gave up 3 bases and J gave up 0 bases, with 15 bases separating them. Per the germline V gene, CDR1 is MNHNS and CDR2 is SASEGT. This sequence joins TRBV6-1 and TRBJ1-6; D is unresolved. This receptor was obtained from a female donor with breast cancer. Some clones in this sample may be carry-over from other donors' samples. Sequencing input: axillary lymph node tissue. The CDR3 is CASSDRRQTSSYNSPLHF. CDR3 nucleotides: TGTGCCAGCAGTGACAGGAGACAAACTAGCTCCTATAATTCACCCCTCCACTTT.